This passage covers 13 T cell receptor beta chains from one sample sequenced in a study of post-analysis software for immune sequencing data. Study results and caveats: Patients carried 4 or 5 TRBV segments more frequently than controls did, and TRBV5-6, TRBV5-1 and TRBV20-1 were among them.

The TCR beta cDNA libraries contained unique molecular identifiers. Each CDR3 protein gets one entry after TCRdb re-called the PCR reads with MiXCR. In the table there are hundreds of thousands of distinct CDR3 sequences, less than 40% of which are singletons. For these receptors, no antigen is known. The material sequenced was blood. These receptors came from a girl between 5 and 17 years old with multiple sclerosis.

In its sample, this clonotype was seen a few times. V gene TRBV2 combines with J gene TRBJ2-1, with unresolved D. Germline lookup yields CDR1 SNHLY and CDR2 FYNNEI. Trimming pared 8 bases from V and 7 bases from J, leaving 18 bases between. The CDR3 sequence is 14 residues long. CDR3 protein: CASCHPGLINEQFF. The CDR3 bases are TGTGCCAGCTGCCACCCTGGGCTGATTAATGAGCAGTTCTTC.

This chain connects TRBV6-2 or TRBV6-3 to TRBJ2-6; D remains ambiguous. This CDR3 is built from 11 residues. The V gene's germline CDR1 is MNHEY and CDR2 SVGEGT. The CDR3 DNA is TGTGCAACAGCCAGGGCCAACGTCCTGACTTTC. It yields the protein CATARANVLTF.

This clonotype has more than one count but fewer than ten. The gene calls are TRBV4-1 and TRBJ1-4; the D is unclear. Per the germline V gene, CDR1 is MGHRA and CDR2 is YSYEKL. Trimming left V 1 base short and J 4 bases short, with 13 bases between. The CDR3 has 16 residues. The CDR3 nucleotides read TGCGCCAGCAGCCAAGTTCAGCGTAGTGGTAATGAAAAACTGTTTTTT. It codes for CASSQVQRSGNEKLFF.

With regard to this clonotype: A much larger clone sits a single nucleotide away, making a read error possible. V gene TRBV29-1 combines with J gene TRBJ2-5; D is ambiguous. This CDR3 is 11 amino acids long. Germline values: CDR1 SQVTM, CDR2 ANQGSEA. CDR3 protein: CSVGGQEAQYF. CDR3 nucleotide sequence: TGCAGCGTTGGGGGTCAAGAGGCCCAGTACTTC.

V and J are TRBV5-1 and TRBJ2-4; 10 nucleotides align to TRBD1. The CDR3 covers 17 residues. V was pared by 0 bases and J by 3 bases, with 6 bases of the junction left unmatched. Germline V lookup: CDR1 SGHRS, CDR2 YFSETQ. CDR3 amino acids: CASSLGTGGIIKNIQYF. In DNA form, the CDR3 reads TGCGCCAGCAGCTTGGGGACAGGGGGGATTATCAAAAACATTCAGTACTTC.

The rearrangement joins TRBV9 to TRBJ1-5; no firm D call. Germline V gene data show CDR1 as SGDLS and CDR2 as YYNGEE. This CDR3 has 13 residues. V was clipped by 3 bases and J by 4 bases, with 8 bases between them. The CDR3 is CASSESVNQPQHF. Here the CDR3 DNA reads TGTGCCAGCAGCGAATCCGTTAATCAGCCCCAGCATTTT.

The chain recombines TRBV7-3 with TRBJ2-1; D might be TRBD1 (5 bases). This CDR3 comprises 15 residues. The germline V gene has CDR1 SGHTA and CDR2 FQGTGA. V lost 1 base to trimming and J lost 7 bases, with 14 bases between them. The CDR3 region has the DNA TGTGCCAGCAGCTTAAGCGACAGTCGTCGTAATGAGCAGTTCTTC. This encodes CASSLSDSRRNEQFF.

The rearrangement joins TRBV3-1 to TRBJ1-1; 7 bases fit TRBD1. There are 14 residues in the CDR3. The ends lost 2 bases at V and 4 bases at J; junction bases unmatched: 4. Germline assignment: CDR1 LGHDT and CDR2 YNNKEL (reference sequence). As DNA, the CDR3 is TGTGCCAGCAGCCAACTACAGGGGACCACTGAAGCTTTCTTT. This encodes CASSQLQGTTEAFF.

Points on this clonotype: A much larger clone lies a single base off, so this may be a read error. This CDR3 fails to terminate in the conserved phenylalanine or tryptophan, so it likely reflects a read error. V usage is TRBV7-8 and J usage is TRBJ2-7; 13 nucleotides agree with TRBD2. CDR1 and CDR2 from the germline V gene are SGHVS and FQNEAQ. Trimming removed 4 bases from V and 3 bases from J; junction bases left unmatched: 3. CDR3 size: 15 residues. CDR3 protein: CASSSGLAGVYEQYC. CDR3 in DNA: TGTGCCAGCAGCTCCGGACTAGCGGGGGTCTACGAGCAGTACTGC.

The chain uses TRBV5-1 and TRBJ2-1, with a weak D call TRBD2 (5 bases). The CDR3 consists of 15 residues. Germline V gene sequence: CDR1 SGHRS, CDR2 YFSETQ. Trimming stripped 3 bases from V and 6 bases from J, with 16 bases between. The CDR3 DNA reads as TGCGCCAGCAGCTCCCAGACCTTAGGACTCAATGAGCAGTTCTTC. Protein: CASSSQTLGLNEQFF. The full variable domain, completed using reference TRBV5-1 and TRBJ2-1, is KAGVTQTPRYLIKTRGQQVTLSCSPISGHRSVSWYQQTPGQGLQFLFEYFSETQRNKGNFPGRFSGRQFSNSRSEMNVSTLELGDSALYLCASSSQTLGLNEQFFGPGTRLTVL.

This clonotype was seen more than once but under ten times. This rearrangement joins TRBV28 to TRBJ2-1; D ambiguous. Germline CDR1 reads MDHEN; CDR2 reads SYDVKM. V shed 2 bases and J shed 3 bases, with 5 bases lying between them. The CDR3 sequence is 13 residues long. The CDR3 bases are TGTGCCAGCAGTTTAGCGGACTACAATGAGCAGTTCTTC. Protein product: CASSLADYNEQFF.

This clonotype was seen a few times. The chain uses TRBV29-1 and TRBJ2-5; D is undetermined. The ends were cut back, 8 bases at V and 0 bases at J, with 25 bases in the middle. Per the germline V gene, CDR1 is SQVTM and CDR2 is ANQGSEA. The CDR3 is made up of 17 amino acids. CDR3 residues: CSPLMGRIQTYQETQYF. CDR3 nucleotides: TGCAGCCCTCTTATGGGTAGGATACAAACGTACCAAGAGACCCAGTACTTC.

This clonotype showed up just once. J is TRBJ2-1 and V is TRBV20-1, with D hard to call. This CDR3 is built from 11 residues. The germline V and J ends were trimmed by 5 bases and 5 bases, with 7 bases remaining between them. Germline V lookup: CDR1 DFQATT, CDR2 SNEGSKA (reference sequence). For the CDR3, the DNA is TGCAGTGCTCATTTAAACAATGAGCAGTTCTTC. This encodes CSAHLNNEQFF.